A single sample gave rise to the 20 T cell receptor beta chains below, sequenced in a study of OX40 agonist ivuxolimab in advanced cancers. Assay: immunoSEQ multiplex PCR; the TCRdb copy retains only in-frame clones and omits some. The table has fewer than 85,000 clones, 85% to 95% seen once. Specimen: CD4+ or CD8+ T cells sorted from blood, collected in a trial of the OX40 agonist ivuxolimab. Every receptor here comes from an adult with an advanced solid tumor such as melanoma, head and neck, liver or kidney cancer.

The chain is built from TRBV6-1 and TRBJ2-5, with no clear D. Trimming pared 7 bases from V and 5 bases from J, leaving 8 bases between. This CDR3 has 11 residues. Germline V lookup: CDR1 MNHNS, CDR2 SASEGT. The CDR3 spells CASTPRETQYF. The CDR3 bases are TGTGCCAGCACCCCCAGGGAGACCCAGTACTTC.

The V gene is TRBV10-3, the J gene TRBJ2-3; 9 nucleotides align to TRBD2. The CDR3 extends over 14 amino acids. Germline CDR1 ENHRY, CDR2 SYGVKD. The ends lost 5 bases at V and 2 bases at J; junction bases unmatched: 2. The CDR3 DNA sequence: TGTGCCATCAGTTTGGGACTAGCCACAGATACGCAGTATTTT. The encoded protein is CAISLGLATDTQYF.

The V and J genes are TRBV28 and TRBJ1-5; no definite D call. The CDR3 consists of 16 residues. The ends were cut back, 6 bases at V and 0 bases at J, with 15 bases in the middle. Germline CDR1 reads MDHEN; CDR2 reads SYDVKM. CDR3 region: CASRMAGSGSNQPQHF. In DNA form, the CDR3 reads TGTGCCAGCAGAATGGCCGGGTCGGGTAGCAATCAGCCCCAGCATTTT.

V gene TRBV6-5 combines with J gene TRBJ1-1, with a possible D match to TRBD1 (6 bases). Germline V gene data show CDR1 as MNHEY and CDR2 as SVGAGI. The germline V and J ends were trimmed by 6 bases and 1 base, with 12 bases remaining between them. The CDR3 contains 14 residues. The CDR3 is CASRPTGRNTEAFF. The DNA of the CDR3 is TGTGCCAGCAGGCCGACAGGCAGGAACACTGAAGCTTTCTTT.

The chain employs TRBV5-1 and TRBJ1-2; D is perhaps TRBD1 (5 bases). Germline assignment: CDR1 SGHRS and CDR2 YFSETQ. The CDR3 loop spans 15 amino acids. V was clipped by 0 bases and J by 3 bases, with 12 bases between them. CDR3 in DNA: TGCGCCAGCAGCTTGGGCTCCGGGACGGACTATGGCTACACCTTC. Translated: CASSLGSGTDYGYTF. The variable domain in full, completed from reference TRBV5-1 and TRBJ1-2, reads KAGVTQTPRYLIKTRGQQVTLSCSPISGHRSVSWYQQTPGQGLQFLFEYFSETQRNKGNFPGRFSGRQFSNSRSEMNVSTLELGDSALYLCASSLGSGTDYGYTFGSGTRLTVV.

The rearrangement joins TRBV7-2 to TRBJ2-5, with unresolved D. The CDR3 covers 11 residues. Germline V gene sequence: CDR1 SGHTA, CDR2 FQGNSA. V lost 8 bases to trimming and J lost 2 bases, with 6 bases between them. CDR3 coding DNA: TGTGCCAGCCCTCCACAAGAGACCCAGTACTTC. Amino acids: CASPPQETQYF.

The chain carries TRBV28 and TRBJ2-7; the match to TRBD2 covers 9 bases. Germline loops: CDR1 MDHEN, CDR2 SYDVKM. V was clipped by 1 base and J by 2 bases; unmatched bases: 9. The CDR3 is 17 amino acids. In nucleotides, the CDR3 is TGTGCCAGCAGTTTATTGGTCTGGTCTAGCGGGACCTACGAGCAGTACTTC. It encodes CASSLLVWSSGTYEQYF.

This sequence joins TRBV19 and TRBJ2-2, with D possibly being TRBD2 (6 bases). Germline V gives CDR1 LNHDA, CDR2 SQIVND (reference sequence). The CDR3 has 16 residues. Trimming left V 6 bases short and J 1 base short, with 15 bases between. The CDR3 region is CASSNLRDLNTGELFF. The CDR3 nucleotides read TGTGCCAGTAGCAACCTACGGGACTTGAACACCGGGGAGCTGTTTTTT.

This chain joins TRBV18 and TRBJ2-2, with D perhaps matching TRBD1 (5 bases). The length of the CDR3 is 13 residues. The germline gives CDR1 KGHSH, CDR2 LQKENI. V was shortened by 3 bases and J by 6 bases, with 8 bases between the two germline ends. This chain's CDR3 is CASSPGAPGELFF. The DNA for the CDR3 is TGTGCCAGCTCACCTGGGGCACCCGGGGAGCTGTTTTTT.

The chain links TRBV30 to TRBJ1-4; possibly TRBD1 for D (5 bases). V was cut by 4 bases and J by 6 bases, with 15 bases left in between. This CDR3 has 14 amino acids. Germline CDR1 is GTSNPN and CDR2 is SVGIG (reference sequence). In nucleotides, the CDR3 is TGTGCCTGGAAATCAGGGCCGCTAGATGAAAAACTGTTTTTT. It is translated as CAWKSGPLDEKLFF.

This chain uses TRBV9 with TRBJ2-5; 13 nucleotides agree with TRBD2. The CDR3 is made up of 19 amino acids. After removal of 4 bases from V and 2 bases from J, the junction contained 14 bases not matched to a gene. The germline gives CDR1 SGDLS, CDR2 YYNGEE. For the CDR3, the DNA is TGTGCCAGCAGCCTCACTAGCGGGAGGGCCGAAGGGGTACAAGAGACCCAGTACTTC. Translated, it gives CASSLTSGRAEGVQETQYF.

The genes are TRBV6-6 and TRBJ2-2, with D uncertain. The CDR3 is 13 residues long. Trimming left V 8 bases short and J 3 bases short, with 10 bases between. Germline CDR1 and CDR2: MNHNY and SVGAGI (reference sequence). Written as DNA, the CDR3 is TGTGCCAGCGCTAATGAATACACCGGGGAGCTGTTTTTT. Protein sequence: CASANEYTGELFF.

This chain uses TRBV6-1 with TRBJ1-5, with D hard to call. V shed 7 bases and J shed 4 bases, with 17 bases lying between them. Germline V gives CDR1 MNHNS, CDR2 SASEGT. The CDR3 is 15 amino acids. The CDR3 sequence is CASTETSNINQPQHF. DNA for the CDR3: TGTGCCAGCACCGAAACAAGCAACATTAATCAGCCCCAGCATTTT.

The rearrangement uses TRBV9 and TRBJ2-2; a weak D match, TRBD1 (5 bases). The CDR3 covers 17 residues. Germline V gene data show CDR1 as SGDLS and CDR2 as YYNGEE. V lost 0 bases and J lost 3, with 15 bases in between. Here the CDR3 DNA reads TGTGCCAGCAGCGTAGCACCCCAGGGATCAGACACCGGGGAGCTGTTTTTT. This sequence encodes CASSVAPQGSDTGELFF.

V and J are TRBV18 and TRBJ1-2; maybe TRBD1 (6 bases). Germline CDR1 is KGHSH and CDR2 is LQKENI. Trimming pared 5 bases from V and 3 bases from J, leaving 13 bases between. The CDR3 is 14 amino acids. The DNA of the CDR3 is TGTGCCAGCTCAGGTCGGGGGCAGGACTATGGCTACACCTTC. As protein: CASSGRGQDYGYTF.

The V and J genes are TRBV10-3 and TRBJ1-1; 10 nucleotides match TRBD1. The CDR3 length is 13 residues. Germline CDR1 and CDR2: ENHRY and SYGVKD. With V trimmed by 6 bases and J by 11 bases, 9 bases remained unmatched. Here the CDR3 reads CAIRHRDRGDAFF. CDR3 nucleotide sequence: TGTGCCATCAGACACCGGGACAGGGGAGACGCTTTCTTT.

This chain joins TRBV29-1 and TRBJ1-1; 7 nucleotides line up with TRBD1. This CDR3 is built from 13 residues. V dropped 6 bases and J dropped 2; count of bases not matched to a gene: 6. Germline V lookup: CDR1 SQVTM, CDR2 ANQGSEA. This CDR3 is CSVLRTGNTEAFF. DNA for the CDR3: TGCAGCGTCTTAAGGACAGGAAACACTGAAGCTTTCTTT.

The gene calls are TRBV18 and TRBJ2-2; possible D gene TRBD1, 6 bases. Germline-derived CDR1 and CDR2 are KGHSH and LQKENI. V was clipped by 2 bases and J by 5 bases, with 12 bases between them. This CDR3 comprises 15 residues. This CDR3 reads CASSPGQGSTGELFF. The CDR3 nucleotides read TGTGCCAGCTCACCAGGCCAGGGGAGTACCGGGGAGCTGTTTTTT.

This clone showed up just once. The chain has TRBV18 and TRBJ1-3; 7 bases agree with TRBD1. This CDR3 has 15 amino acids. Germline V gene sequence: CDR1 KGHSH, CDR2 LQKENI. Trimming took 3 bases from V and 7 from J; bases not matched to a gene: 9. The CDR3, as DNA: TGTGCCAGCTCACCCGGACAGGTCTCCGGCAACACCATATATTTT. Its translation is CASSPGQVSGNTIYF.

The chain couples TRBV15 to TRBJ2-7; maybe TRBD1 (6 bases). The V and J ends lost 0 bases and 2 bases respectively, with 17 bases between them. Germline V gene sequence: CDR1 LNHNV, CDR2 YYDKDF (reference sequence). The CDR3 loop spans 17 amino acids. In DNA form, the CDR3 reads TGTGCCACCAGCAGAGATTTTGGACAGAGTTTTACCTACGAGCAGTACTTC. This gives the protein CATSRDFGQSFTYEQYF.